This TCR beta chain is from a study of blood T cell repertoires in COVID-19. Study in general: Acute-phase and convalescent COVID-19 samples originated in the United States, Italy and Spain.

The CDR3 length is 15 residues. Germline CDR1 MGHRA, CDR2 YSYEKL. The J segment lost 0 bases and the V segment lost 4 bases, leaving 3 bases of the junction unmatched. There are a few counts of this clone. TCRdb keeps only in-frame clones here, not all; method: immunoSEQ multiplex PCR. The sample lists some 300,000 clones; approximately 89% were seen once. The sequencing sample was made of peripheral blood. The receptor was isolated from a woman in her twenties or thirties who had recovered from COVID-19. V usage is TRBV4-1 and J usage is TRBJ1-3; 7 nucleotides agree with TRBD1. CDR3 loop: CASSRQGYSGNTIYF. The CDR3 DNA sequence: TGCGCCAGCAGCCGACAGGGATACTCTGGAAACACCATATATTTT.